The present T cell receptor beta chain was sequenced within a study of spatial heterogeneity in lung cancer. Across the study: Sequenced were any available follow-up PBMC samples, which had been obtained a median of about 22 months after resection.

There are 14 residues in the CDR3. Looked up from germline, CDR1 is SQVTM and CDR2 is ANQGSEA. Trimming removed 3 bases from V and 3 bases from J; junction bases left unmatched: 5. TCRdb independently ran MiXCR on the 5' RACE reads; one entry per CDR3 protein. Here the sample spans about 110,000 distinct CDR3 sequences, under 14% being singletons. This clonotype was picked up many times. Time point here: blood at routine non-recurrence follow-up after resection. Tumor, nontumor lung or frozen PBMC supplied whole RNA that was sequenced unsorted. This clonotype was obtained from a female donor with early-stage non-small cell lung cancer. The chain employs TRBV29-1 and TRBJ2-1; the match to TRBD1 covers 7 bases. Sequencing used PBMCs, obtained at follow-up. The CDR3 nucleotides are TGCAGCGTTGATTTCAGGGGGAGCTACAATGAGCAGTTCTTC. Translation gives CSVDFRGSYNEQFF.